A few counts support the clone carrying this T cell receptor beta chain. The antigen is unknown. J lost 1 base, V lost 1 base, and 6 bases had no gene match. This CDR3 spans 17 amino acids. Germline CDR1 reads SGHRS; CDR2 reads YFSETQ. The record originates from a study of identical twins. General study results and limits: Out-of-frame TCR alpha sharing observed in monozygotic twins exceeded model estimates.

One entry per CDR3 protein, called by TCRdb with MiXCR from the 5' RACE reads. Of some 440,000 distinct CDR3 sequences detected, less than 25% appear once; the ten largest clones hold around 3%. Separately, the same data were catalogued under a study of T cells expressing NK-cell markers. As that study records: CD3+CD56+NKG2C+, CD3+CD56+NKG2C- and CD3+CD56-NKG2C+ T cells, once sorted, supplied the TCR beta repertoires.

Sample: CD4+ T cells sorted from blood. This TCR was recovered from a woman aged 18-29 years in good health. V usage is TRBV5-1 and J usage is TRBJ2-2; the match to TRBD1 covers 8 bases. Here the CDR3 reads CASSLLWGTGNTGELFF. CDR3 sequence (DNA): TGCGCCAGCAGCTTGCTATGGGGGACAGGGAACACCGGGGAGCTGTTTTTT.